Reported below is one T cell receptor (beta chain). Assay used: immunoSEQ multiplex PCR; TCRdb lists only in-frame clones, some missing. The data show roughly 200,000 clones, with about 89% seen just once and 7.2% held by the top ten. This specimen belongs to a study of cytomegalovirus exposure and HLA in healthy donors. The CDR3 has 15 residues. Germline CDR1 reads MNHEY; CDR2 reads SVGAGI. With 9 bases removed from V and 0 bases from J, the gap between germline ends came to 12 bases. The clonotype originates from a man aged 25-45 years in good health and CMV-seropositive. The chain carries TRBV6-5 and TRBJ1-6, with D tentatively TRBD1 (5 bases). The sequenced material came from PBMCs. The CDR3 DNA is TGTGCCAGTTCGGGGGGTAGCTCCTATAATTCACCCCTCCACTTT. It is translated as CASSGGSSYNSPLHF.